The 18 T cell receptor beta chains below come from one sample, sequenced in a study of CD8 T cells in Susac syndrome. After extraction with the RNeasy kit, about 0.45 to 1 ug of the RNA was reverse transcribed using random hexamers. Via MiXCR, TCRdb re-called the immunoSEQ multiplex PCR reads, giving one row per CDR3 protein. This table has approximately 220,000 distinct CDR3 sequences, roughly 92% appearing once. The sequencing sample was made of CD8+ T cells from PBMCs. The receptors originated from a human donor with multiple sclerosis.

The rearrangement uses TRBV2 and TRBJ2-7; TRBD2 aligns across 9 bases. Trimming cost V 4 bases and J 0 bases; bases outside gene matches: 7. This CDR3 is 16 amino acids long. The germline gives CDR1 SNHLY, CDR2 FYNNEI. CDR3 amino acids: CASSVASGTNSYEQYF. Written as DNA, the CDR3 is TGTGCCAGCAGTGTGGCTAGCGGGACTAACTCCTACGAGCAGTACTTC.

For the CDR3, the DNA is TGTGCCAGTAGTATCTCTCACAATGAGCAGTTCTTC. It yields the protein CASSISHNEQFF. This chain joins TRBV19 and TRBJ2-1; D not certain. Germline CDR1 reads LNHDA; CDR2 reads SQIVND (reference sequence). With 3 bases removed from V and 5 bases from J, the gap between germline ends came to 5 bases. The CDR3 covers 12 residues.

CDR3 coding DNA: TGCGCCAGCAGCCAAGTAGATGGCAATGAGCAGTTCTTC. The encoded protein is CASSQVDGNEQFF. V is TRBV4-1 and J is TRBJ2-1, with D hard to call. This CDR3 is built from 13 residues. Germline-derived CDR1 and CDR2 are MGHRA and YSYEKL. Trimming pared 1 base from V and 6 bases from J, leaving 7 bases between.

CDR3 amino acids: CASRHRQEPLGYTF. CDR3 bases: TGTGCCAGCAGGCACCGACAGGAACCTTTAGGCTACACCTTC. This chain joins TRBV6-5 and TRBJ1-2; D is perhaps TRBD1 (6 bases). CDR1 and CDR2 from the germline V gene are MNHEY and SVGAGI. This CDR3 region has 14 residues. The V and J ends lost 6 bases and 8 bases respectively, with 19 bases between them.

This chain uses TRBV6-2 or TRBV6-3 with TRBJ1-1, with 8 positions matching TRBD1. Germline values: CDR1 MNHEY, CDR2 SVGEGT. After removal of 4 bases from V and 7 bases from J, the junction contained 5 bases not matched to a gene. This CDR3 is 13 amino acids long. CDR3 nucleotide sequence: TGTGCCAGCAGTTCTCGGACAGGGAGTGAAGCTTTCTTT. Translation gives CASSSRTGSEAFF.

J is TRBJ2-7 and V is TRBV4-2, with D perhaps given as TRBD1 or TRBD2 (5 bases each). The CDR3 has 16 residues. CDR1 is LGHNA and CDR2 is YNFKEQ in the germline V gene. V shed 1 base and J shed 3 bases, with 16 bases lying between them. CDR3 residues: CASSQAWDPEIYEQYF. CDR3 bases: TGTGCCAGCAGCCAAGCCTGGGACCCGGAGATCTACGAGCAGTACTTC.

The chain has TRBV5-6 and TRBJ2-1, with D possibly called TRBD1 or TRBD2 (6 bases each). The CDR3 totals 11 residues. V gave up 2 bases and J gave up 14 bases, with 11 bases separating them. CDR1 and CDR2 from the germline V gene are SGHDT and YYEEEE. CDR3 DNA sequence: TGTGCCAGCAGCTTCAGGGGCGGGGAGTTCTTC. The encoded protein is CASSFRGGEFF. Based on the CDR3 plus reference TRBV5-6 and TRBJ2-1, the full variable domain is DAGVTQSPTHLIKTRGQQVTLRCSPKSGHDTVSWYQQALGQGPQFIFQYYEEEERQRGNFPDRFSGHQFPNYSSELNVNALLLGDSALYLCASSFRGGEFFGPGTRLTVL.

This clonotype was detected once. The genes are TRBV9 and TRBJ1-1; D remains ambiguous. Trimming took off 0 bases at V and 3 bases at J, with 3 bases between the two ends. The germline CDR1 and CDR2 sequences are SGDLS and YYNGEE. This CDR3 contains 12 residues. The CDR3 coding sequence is TGTGCCAGCAGCGTAGTGGACACTGAAGCTTTCTTT. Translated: CASSVVDTEAFF.

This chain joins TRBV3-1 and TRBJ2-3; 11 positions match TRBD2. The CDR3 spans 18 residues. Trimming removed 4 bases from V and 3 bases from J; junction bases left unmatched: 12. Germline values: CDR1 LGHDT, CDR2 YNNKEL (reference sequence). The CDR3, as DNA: TGTGCCAGCAGCCCTTATCAACTAGCGGGGGACAGGACAGATACGCAGTATTTT. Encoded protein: CASSPYQLAGDRTDTQYF.

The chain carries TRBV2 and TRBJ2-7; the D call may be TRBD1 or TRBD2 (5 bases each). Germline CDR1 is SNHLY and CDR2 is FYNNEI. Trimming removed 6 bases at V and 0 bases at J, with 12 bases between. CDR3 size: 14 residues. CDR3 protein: CASSRGETSYEQYF. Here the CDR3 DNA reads TGTGCCAGCAGCCGAGGGGAGACCTCCTACGAGCAGTACTTC.

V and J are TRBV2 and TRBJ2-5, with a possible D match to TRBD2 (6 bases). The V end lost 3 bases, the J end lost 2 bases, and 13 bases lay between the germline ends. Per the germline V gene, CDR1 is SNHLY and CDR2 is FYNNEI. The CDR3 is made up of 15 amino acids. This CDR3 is CASSEVAALQETQYF. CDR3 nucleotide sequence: TGTGCCAGCAGTGAGGTAGCGGCCTTACAAGAGACCCAGTACTTC.

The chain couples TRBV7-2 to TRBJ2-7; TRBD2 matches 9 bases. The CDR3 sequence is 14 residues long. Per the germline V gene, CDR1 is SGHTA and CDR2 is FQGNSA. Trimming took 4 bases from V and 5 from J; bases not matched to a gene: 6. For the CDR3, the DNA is TGTGCCAGCAGCTCGGGGACTAGCTTTCACGAGCAGTACTTC. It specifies CASSSGTSFHEQYF.

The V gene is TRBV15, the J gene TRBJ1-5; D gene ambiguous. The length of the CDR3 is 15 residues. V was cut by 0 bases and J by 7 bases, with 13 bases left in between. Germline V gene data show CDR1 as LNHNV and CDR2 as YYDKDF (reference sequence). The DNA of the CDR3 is TGTGCCACCAGCAGAGATCGGGCCGTAGGGCAGCCCCAGCATTTT. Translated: CATSRDRAVGQPQHF.

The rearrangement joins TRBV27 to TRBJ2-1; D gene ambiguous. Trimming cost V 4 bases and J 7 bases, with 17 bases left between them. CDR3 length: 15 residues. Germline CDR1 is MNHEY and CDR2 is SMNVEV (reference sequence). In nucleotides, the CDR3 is TGTGCCAGCAGTTCCCTTATTGGTGGCGGTAATGAGCAGTTCTTC. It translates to CASSSLIGGGNEQFF.

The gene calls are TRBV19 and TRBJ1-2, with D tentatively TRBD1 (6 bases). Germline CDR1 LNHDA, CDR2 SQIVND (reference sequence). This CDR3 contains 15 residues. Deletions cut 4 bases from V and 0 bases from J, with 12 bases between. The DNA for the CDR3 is TGTGCCAGTAGTACCCGACAGGAAGCTAACTATGGCTACACCTTC. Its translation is CASSTRQEANYGYTF. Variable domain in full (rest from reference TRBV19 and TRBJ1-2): DGGITQSPKYLFRKEGQNVTLSCEQNLNHDAMYWYRQDPGQGLRLIYYSQIVNDFQKGDIAEGYSVSREKKESFPLTVTSAQKNPTAFYLCASSTRQEANYGYTFGSGTRLTVV.

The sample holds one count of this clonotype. DNA for the CDR3: TGTGCCAGCAGCGCACCTAGCTCCGGGGAGACCCAGTACTTC. Its protein product is CASSAPSSGETQYF. This chain links TRBV7-9 with TRBJ2-5; D perhaps matches TRBD2 (5 bases). The germline V gene has CDR1 SEHNR and CDR2 FQNEAQ (reference sequence). This CDR3 contains 14 residues. V was clipped by 5 bases and J by 5 bases, with 15 bases between them.

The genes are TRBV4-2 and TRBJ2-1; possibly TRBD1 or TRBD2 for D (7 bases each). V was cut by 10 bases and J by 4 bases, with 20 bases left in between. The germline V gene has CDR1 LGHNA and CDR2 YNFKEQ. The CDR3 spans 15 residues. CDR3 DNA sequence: TGTGCCACAGCGTTGGGGACAGCGGGGTACAATGAGCAGTTCTTC. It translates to CATALGTAGYNEQFF.

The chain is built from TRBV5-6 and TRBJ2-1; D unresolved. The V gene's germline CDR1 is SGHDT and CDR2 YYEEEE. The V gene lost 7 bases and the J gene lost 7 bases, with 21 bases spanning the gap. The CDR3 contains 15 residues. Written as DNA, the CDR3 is TGTGCCAGCGAGCGAGGTGGTGGTTTGGAGAATGAGCAGTTCTTC. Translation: CASERGGGLENEQFF. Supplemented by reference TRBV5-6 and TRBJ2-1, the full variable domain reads DAGVTQSPTHLIKTRGQQVTLRCSPKSGHDTVSWYQQALGQGPQFIFQYYEEEERQRGNFPDRFSGHQFPNYSSELNVNALLLGDSALYLCASERGGGLENEQFFGPGTRLTVL.